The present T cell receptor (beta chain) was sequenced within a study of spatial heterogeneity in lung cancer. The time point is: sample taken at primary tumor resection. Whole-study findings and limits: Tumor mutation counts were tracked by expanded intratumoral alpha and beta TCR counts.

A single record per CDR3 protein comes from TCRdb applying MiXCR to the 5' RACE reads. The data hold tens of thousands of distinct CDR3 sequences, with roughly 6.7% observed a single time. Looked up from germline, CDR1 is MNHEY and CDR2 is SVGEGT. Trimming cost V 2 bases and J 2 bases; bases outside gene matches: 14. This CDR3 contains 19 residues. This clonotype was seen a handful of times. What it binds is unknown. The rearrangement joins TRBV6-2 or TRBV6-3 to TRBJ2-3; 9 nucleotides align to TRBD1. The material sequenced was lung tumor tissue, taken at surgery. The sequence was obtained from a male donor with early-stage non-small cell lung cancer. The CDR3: CASSYTPRTGGDPTDTQYF. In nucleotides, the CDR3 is TGTGCCAGCAGTTACACCCCGCGAACAGGGGGCGACCCCACAGATACGCAGTATTTT.